This T cell receptor beta chain was found in a study of T cell responses to AZD1222 COVID-19 vaccine. Overall study findings and caveats: Unmutated regions of variants are reportedly targeted by nearly half of spike-specific TCRs. Increases in Spike-specific TCR breadth and depth were seen after two AZD1222 doses.

Generated by immunoSEQ multiplex PCR, the TCRdb table keeps only in-frame clones and is missing some. The sample lists about 160,000 clones; 90% to 95% were seen once. As concerns this clone: Its specificity is not known.

Trimming removed 5 bases at V and 10 bases at J, with 12 bases between. There are 12 residues in the CDR3. Germline V lookup: CDR1 MNHEY, CDR2 SVGEGT. J is TRBJ2-1 and V is TRBV6-2 or TRBV6-3; D not certain. The clonotype was recovered from an adult who received the AZD1222 COVID-19 vaccine. The source material was peripheral blood, sampled 28 days after the second AZD1222 dose. This chain's CDR3 is CASSLPPDEQFF. The DNA for the CDR3 is TGTGCCAGCAGTCTACCCCCAGACGAGCAGTTCTTC.